Shown below are 10 T cell receptor beta chains from a single sample sequenced in a study of human T cells and chemical hapten exposure. The time point: patch test 3, about 24 weeks after DPC sensitization. Documented treatment: therapeutic diphenylcyclopropenone sensitization with weekly scalp DPC. MiXCR was run by TCRdb on the RACE reads, yielding one entry per CDR3 protein. In the table there are roughly 53,000 distinct CDR3 sequences, 9.9% of which are singletons. The sample here was whole blood, taken in connection with sensitization to the hapten diphenylcyclopropenone (DPC). These receptors came from a woman aged 40 to 50 with alopecia areata. Some clones in this sample may be carry-over from other donors' samples.

This clonotype has only a few counts. J is TRBJ2-2 and V is TRBV11-1, with D perhaps matching TRBD2 (5 bases). Per the germline V gene, CDR1 is SGHAT and CDR2 is FQDESV (reference sequence). Trimming took off 1 base at V and 7 bases at J, with 10 bases between the two ends. This CDR3 region has 14 residues. CDR3 sequence reads: CASSLGLSGGELFF. In DNA form, the CDR3 reads TGTGCCAGCAGCTTAGGACTGAGCGGCGGGGAGCTGTTTTTT.

V is TRBV12-3 or TRBV12-4 and J is TRBJ1-2; no clear D gene. Trimming took 3 bases from V and 4 from J, leaving 15 bases between them. This CDR3 spans 15 amino acids. The CDR3 here is CASSFGLAGSYGYTF. The CDR3 DNA is TGTGCCAGCAGTTTCGGGTTAGCAGGAAGCTATGGCTACACCTTC.

A note on this clonotype: Being one base from a much bigger clone, this may be a read error. The chain has TRBV29-1 and TRBJ1-2; no firm D call. Germline CDR1 reads SQVTM; CDR2 reads ANQGSEA. CDR3 length equals 11 residues. The CDR3 loop reads CGVEDLPFYTF. The CDR3 bases are TGCGGCGTTGAAGATCTCCCGTTCTACACCTTC.

This clonotype has ten or more counts. This chain's CDR3 is CASRGLRNNQPQHF. In nucleotides, the CDR3 is TGTGCCAGCAGAGGACTCCGGAACAATCAGCCCCAGCATTTT. The chain uses TRBV2 and TRBJ1-5; D not certain. The CDR3 spans 14 residues. V dropped 6 bases and J dropped 3 bases, with 12 bases sitting between them. Germline CDR1 and CDR2: SNHLY and FYNNEI.

This clonotype has a count of ten or more. The chain links TRBV4-1 to TRBJ1-6; the D is unclear. The germline V gene has CDR1 MGHRA and CDR2 YSYEKL. Trimming cost V 8 bases and J 10 bases, with 6 bases left between them. There are 10 residues in the CDR3. CDR3 sequence reads: CASGLSPLHF. The CDR3 bases are TGCGCCAGCGGACTATCACCCCTCCACTTT.

This clonotype was counted between two and nine times. J is TRBJ2-3 and V is TRBV7-9; no clear D gene. The CDR3 has 18 residues. The V gene lost 2 bases and the J gene lost 0 bases, with 18 bases spanning the gap. Germline-derived CDR1 and CDR2 are SEHNR and FQNEAQ (reference sequence). The CDR3 spells CASSLSPPGGISTDTQYF. In DNA form, the CDR3 reads TGTGCCAGCAGCTTAAGTCCACCCGGCGGAATTAGCACAGATACGCAGTATTTT.

In its sample, this clonotype was seen many times. The V and J genes are TRBV2 and TRBJ1-5; D is ambiguous. The CDR3 has 13 residues. Trimming took 6 bases from V and 0 from J, leaving 6 bases between them. The germline CDR1 and CDR2 sequences are SNHLY and FYNNEI. CDR3 sequence (DNA): TGTGCCAGCAGGTGGTTTAGCAATCAGCCCCAGCATTTT. Protein: CASRWFSNQPQHF. The whole variable domain, remainder taken from reference TRBV2 and TRBJ1-5, is EPEVTQTPSHQVTQMGQEVILRCVPISNHLYFYWYRQILGQKVEFLVSFYNNEISEKSEIFDDQFSVERPDGSNFTLKIRSTKLEDSAMYFCASRWFSNQPQHFGDGTRLSIL.

The V and J genes are TRBV12-3 or TRBV12-4 and TRBJ2-3, with D maybe TRBD2 (5 bases). The CDR3 runs to 14 residues. The V end was cut by 4 bases, the J end by 4 bases, with 12 bases between. The CDR3 DNA follows: TGTGCCAGCAGTTCTGCGGGTGGCGCAGATACGCAGTATTTT. Protein product: CASSSAGGADTQYF.

This clonotype was detected many times. The rearrangement joins TRBV12-3 or TRBV12-4 to TRBJ2-3; the D gene is possibly TRBD1 (5 bases). The CDR3 extends over 11 amino acids. Trimming left V 8 bases short and J 5 bases short, with 8 bases between. Written as DNA, the CDR3 is TGTGCCAGCCAGGGCGGAGATACGCAGTATTTT. Encoded protein: CASQGGDTQYF.

The chain recombines TRBV5-5 with TRBJ2-1; perhaps TRBD1 as D (6 bases). The germline V gene has CDR1 SGHKS and CDR2 YYEKEE (reference sequence). CDR3 size: 14 residues. The V end lost 4 bases, the J end lost 6 bases, and 14 bases lay between the germline ends. The CDR3 loop reads CASSPPDSINEQFF. Here the CDR3 DNA reads TGTGCCAGCAGCCCTCCGGACAGCATCAATGAGCAGTTCTTC.